This T cell receptor beta chain was sequenced for a study of response to subunit inactivated influenza vaccine. Findings and caveats of the study: The authors proposed limited new T cell recruitment per seasonal influenza vaccination.

This clonotype was picked up a small number of times. Antigen specificity is unknown. This CDR3 contains 15 residues. Losses at the gene ends were 7 bases for V and 5 bases for J; bases not matched to a gene: 11. Germline V lookup: CDR1 SNHLY, CDR2 FYNNEI. TCRdb reprocessed the RT-PCR reads with MiXCR, giving one entry per CDR3 protein. The data contain over 400,000 distinct CDR3 sequences, roughly 9.7% of them singletons. This chain uses TRBV2 with TRBJ2-3; 8 nucleotides line up with TRBD2. The material sequenced was PBMCs from blood, taken roughly 6 weeks after vaccination. The sequence was collected from a man aged 50-60 years who received an inactivated influenza vaccine. The CDR3 coding sequence is TGTGCCAGCACGAGGGGTGAGACTAGCGTAGATACGCAGTATTTT. Translation: CASTRGETSVDTQYF. Looking up the rest from reference TRBV2 and TRBJ2-3 gives the full variable domain: EPEVTQTPSHQVTQMGQEVILRCVPISNHLYFYWYRQILGQKVEFLVSFYNNEISEKSEIFDDQFSVERPDGSNFTLKIRSTKLEDSAMYFCASTRGETSVDTQYFGPGTRLTVL.